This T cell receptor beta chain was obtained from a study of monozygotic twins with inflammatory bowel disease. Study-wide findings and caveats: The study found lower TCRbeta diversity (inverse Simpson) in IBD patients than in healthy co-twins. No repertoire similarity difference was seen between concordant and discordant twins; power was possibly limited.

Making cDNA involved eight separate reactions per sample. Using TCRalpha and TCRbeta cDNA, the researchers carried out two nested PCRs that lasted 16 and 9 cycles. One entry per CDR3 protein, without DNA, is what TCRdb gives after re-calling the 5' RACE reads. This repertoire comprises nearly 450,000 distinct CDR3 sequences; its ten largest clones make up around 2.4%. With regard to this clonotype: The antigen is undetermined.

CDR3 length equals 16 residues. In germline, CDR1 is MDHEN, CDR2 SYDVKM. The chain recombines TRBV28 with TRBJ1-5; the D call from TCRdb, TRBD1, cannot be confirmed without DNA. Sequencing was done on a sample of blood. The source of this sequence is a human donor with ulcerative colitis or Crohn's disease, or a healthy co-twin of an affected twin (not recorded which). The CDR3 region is CASSFGGGSGNQPQHF.